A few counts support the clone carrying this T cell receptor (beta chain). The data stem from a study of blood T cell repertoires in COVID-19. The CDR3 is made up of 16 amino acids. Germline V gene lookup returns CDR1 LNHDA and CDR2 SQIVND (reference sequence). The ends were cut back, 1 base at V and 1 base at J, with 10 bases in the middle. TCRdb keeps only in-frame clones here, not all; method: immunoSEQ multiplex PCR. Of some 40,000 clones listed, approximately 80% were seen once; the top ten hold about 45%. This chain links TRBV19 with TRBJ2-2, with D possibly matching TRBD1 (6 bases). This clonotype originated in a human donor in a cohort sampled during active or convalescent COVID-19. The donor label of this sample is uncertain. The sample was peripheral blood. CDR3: CASSIVRGGNTGELFF. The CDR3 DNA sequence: TGTGCCAGTAGTATAGTGAGAGGGGGGAACACCGGGGAGCTGTTTTTT.